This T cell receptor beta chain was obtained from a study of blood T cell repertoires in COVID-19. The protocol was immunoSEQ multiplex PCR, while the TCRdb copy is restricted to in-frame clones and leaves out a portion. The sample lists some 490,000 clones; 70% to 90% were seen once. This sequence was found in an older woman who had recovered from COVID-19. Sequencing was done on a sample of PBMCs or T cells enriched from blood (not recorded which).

The CDR3 protein is CASSQRLNREKLFF. The DNA of the CDR3 is TGTGCCAGCAGCCAACGGTTAAACCGAGAAAAACTGTTTTTT. The chain is built from TRBV3-1 (or the pseudogene TRBV3-2) and TRBJ1-4; D is unclear. From germline, CDR1 is LGHDT and CDR2 YNNKEL (reference sequence). V was clipped by 2 bases and J by 8 bases, with 12 bases between them. The CDR3 spans 14 residues.